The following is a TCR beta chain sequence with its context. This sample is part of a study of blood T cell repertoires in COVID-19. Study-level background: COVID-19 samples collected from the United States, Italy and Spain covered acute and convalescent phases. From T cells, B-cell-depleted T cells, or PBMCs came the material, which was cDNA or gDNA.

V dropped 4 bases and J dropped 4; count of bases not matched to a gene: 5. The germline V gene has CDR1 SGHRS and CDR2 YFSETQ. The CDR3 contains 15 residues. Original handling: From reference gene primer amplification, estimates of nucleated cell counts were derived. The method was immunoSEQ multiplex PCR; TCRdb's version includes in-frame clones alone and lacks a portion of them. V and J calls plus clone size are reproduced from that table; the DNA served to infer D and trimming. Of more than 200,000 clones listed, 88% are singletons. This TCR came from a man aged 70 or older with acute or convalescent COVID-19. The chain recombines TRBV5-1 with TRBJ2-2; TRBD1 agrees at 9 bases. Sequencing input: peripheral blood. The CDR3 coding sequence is TGCGCCAGCAGCGACAGGGGGAGAGGCACCGGGGAGCTGTTTTTT. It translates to CASSDRGRGTGELFF.